This is a list of T cell receptor beta chains from one sample in a study of blood T cell repertoires in COVID-19. The assay was immunoSEQ multiplex PCR, and TCRdb's table has in-frame clones only and misses some. The table lists fewer than 150,000 clones, around 87% of them singletons. Sequenced input: peripheral blood. These receptors were obtained from a woman aged 45-65 years who had recovered from COVID-19. Each CDR3 is given with its conserved first and last residue. A D gene is named only where the DNA matches it firmly. Only part of the rows carry a size: once, few, many, or a class if the clone is expanded.

j_call	clone_size	d_call	v_call	cdr3_nt	cdr3_aa
TRBJ2-3	-	TRBD2	TRBV5-1	TGCGCCAGCACTTTCGGAAGCGGGGGGGCCCAAGATACGCAGTATTTT	CASTFGSGGAQDTQYF
TRBJ2-3	-	TRBD1	TRBV7-2	TGTGCCAGCAGCCCTAGGACAGGGGGCTCAACAGATACGCAGTATTTT	CASSPRTGGSTDTQYF
TRBJ1-6	-	TRBD1	TRBV18	TGTGCCAGCTCGCAGGACAGGTTTGGTTCACCCCTCCACTTT	CASSQDRFGSPLHF
TRBJ2-5	-	-	TRBV20-1	TGCAGTGCTAGAGATAGAGAGACCCAGTACTTC	CSARDRETQYF
TRBJ2-2	-	TRBD2	TRBV19	TGTGCCAGTAGTATCCCCTGGACTAGCGGGAGCCGGGAGCTGTTTTTT	CASSIPWTSGSRELFF
TRBJ2-7	-	-	TRBV19	TGTGCCAGTAGTATTCGGTCGGACATAGCCTACGAGCAGTACTTC	CASSIRSDIAYEQYF
TRBJ2-1	-	-	TRBV2	TGTGCCAGCAGCGTCTACGATGAGCAGTTCTTC	CASSVYDEQFF
TRBJ2-5	-	-	TRBV2	TGTGCCAGCAGTGCTCAAGAGGGAAGAGAGACCCAGTACTTC	CASSAQEGRETQYF
TRBJ2-7	-	TRBD2	TRBV7-9	TGTGCCAGCAGCCCCCGACTAGCGGGAGGAGCCTACGAGCAGTACTTC	CASSPRLAGGAYEQYF
TRBJ2-5	-	-	TRBV5-1	TGCGCCAGCAGCTTTAGGGACAAGCGAGAGACCCAGTACTTC	CASSFRDKRETQYF
TRBJ2-3	once	-	TRBV23-1	TGCGCCAGCAAGGGGCTCACAGGGTCAAGGGATACGCAGTATTTT	CASKGLTGSRDTQYF
TRBJ2-7	-	TRBD1	TRBV6-6	TGTGCCAGCAGTTACCCCGACAGGGGGCGCATCTACGAGCAGTACTTC	CASSYPDRGRIYEQYF
TRBJ1-6	-	-	TRBV13	TGTGCCAGCAGCTTACTATCTGGAGGGGCTCATTCACCCCTCCACTTT	CASSLLSGGAHSPLHF
TRBJ1-2	-	-	TRBV14	TGTGCCAGCAGTCGAGTCGCGGCCTATGGCTACACCTTC	CASSRVAAYGYTF
TRBJ1-1	-	-	TRBV3-1/TRBV3-2	TGTGCCAGCAGCCTCCAGGTGGACAGTCAGGCTTTCTTT	CASSLQVDSQAFF
TRBJ1-4	-	-	TRBV4-2	TGTGCCAGCAGCCAAGATCGGGTGGTTAATGAAAAACTGTTTTTT	CASSQDRVVNEKLFF
TRBJ2-7	-	-	TRBV10-3	TGTGCCATCACTCAAGACAGAAGCTCCTACGAGCAGTACTTC	CAITQDRSSYEQYF
TRBJ1-2	-	-	TRBV28	TGTGCCAGCAGCCCCGGGGCGGGAGGCTACACCTTC	CASSPGAGGYTF
TRBJ1-5	-	-	TRBV28	TGTGCCAGCAGTTTGCCCGGGAGAATCACGTCCCAGCATTTT	CASSLPGRITSQHF
TRBJ2-4	-	-	TRBV24-1	TGTGCCACCAGTGACTCCGGGATAAACATTCAGTACTTC	CATSDSGINIQYF
TRBJ2-1	once	-	TRBV2	TGTGCCAGCAGGAGGGGTAGGGGGGGACTTAACTACAATGAGCAGTTCTTC	CASRRGRGGLNYNEQFF
TRBJ2-5	-	-	TRBV5-1	TGCGCCAGCAGTCCTAGCCAAGAGACCCAGTACTTC	CASSPSQETQYF
TRBJ1-1	-	-	TRBV18	TGTGCCAGCTCACCAAGCGGGGGCGCAGGCACTGAAGCTTTCTTT	CASSPSGGAGTEAFF
TRBJ1-6	-	-	TRBV6-5	TGTGCCAGCAGTTACTTGGGGGCCAATAATTCACCCCTCCACTTT	CASSYLGANNSPLHF
TRBJ1-4	-	TRBD1	TRBV5-1	TGCGCCAGCAGTGGGGGACAGGGGCCTGAAAAACTGTTTTTT	CASSGGQGPEKLFF
TRBJ1-1	-	-	TRBV6-4	TGTGCCAGCAGCCCGAGTCCAAACACTGAAGCTTTCTTT	CASSPSPNTEAFF